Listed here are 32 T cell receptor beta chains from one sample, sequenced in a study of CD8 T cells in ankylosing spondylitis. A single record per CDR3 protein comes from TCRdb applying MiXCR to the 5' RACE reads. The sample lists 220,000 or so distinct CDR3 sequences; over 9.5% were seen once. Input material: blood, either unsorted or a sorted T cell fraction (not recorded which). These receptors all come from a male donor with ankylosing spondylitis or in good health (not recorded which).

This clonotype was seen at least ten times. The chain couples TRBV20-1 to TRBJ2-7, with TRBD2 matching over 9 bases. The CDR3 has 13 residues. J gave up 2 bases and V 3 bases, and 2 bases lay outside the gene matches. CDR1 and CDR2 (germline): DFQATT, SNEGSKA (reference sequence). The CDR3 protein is CSASGGGAYEQYF. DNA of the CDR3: TGCAGTGCTAGTGGCGGGGGGGCCTACGAGCAGTACTTC.

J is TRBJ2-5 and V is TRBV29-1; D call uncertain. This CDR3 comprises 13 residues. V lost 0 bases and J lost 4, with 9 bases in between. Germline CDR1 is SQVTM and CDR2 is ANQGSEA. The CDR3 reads CSVEDLGSETQYF. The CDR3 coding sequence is TGCAGCGTTGAAGATCTCGGGTCAGAGACCCAGTACTTC.

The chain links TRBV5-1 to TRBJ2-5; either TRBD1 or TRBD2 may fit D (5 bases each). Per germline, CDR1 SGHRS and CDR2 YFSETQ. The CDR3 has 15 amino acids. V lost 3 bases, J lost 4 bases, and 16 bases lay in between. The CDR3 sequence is CASSWSPGPGETQYF. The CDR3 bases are TGCGCCAGCAGCTGGAGTCCGGGGCCGGGAGAGACCCAGTACTTC.

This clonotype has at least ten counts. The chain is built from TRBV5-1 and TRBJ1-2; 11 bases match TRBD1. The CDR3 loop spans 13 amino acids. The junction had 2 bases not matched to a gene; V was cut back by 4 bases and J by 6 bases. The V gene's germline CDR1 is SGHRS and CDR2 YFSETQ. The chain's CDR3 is CASSGDRGNGYTF. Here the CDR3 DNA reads TGCGCCAGCAGCGGGGACAGGGGGAATGGCTACACCTTC.

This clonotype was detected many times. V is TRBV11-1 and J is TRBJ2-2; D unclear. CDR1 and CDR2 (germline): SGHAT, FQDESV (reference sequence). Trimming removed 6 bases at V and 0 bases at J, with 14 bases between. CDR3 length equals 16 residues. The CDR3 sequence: CASSYHSGANTGELFF. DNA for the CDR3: TGTGCCAGCAGTTACCACTCCGGCGCGAACACCGGGGAGCTGTTTTTT.

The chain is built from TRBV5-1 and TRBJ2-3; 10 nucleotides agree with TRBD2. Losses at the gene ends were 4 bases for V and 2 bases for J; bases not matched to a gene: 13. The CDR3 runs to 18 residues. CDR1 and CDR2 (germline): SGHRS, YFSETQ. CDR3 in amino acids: CASSKEAGGRFDTDTQYF. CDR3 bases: TGCGCCAGCAGCAAGGAAGCGGGGGGGCGCTTTGACACAGATACGCAGTATTTT.

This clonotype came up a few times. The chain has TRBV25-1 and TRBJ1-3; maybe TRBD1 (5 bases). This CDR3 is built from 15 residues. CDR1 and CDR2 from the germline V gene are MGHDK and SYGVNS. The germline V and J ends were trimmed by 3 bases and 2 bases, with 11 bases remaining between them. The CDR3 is CASSEAGHPGNTIYF. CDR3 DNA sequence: TGTGCCAGCAGTGAGGCAGGGCACCCTGGAAACACCATATATTTT.

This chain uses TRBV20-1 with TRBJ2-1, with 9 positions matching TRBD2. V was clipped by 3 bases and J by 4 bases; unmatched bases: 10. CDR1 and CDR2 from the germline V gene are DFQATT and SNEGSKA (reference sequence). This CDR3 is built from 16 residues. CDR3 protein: CSASVLSSGGYNEQFF. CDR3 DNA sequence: TGCAGTGCTAGTGTCCTGAGTAGCGGGGGATACAATGAGCAGTTCTTC.

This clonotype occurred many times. As DNA, the CDR3 is TGTGCCAGCAGTTTAGTGGGGCTCAAGGAGACCCAGTACTTC. Encoded protein: CASSLVGLKETQYF. J is TRBJ2-5 and V is TRBV12-3 or TRBV12-4; tentative D call: TRBD1 (5 bases). There are 14 residues in the CDR3. V lost 1 base, J lost 5 bases, and 11 bases lay in between.

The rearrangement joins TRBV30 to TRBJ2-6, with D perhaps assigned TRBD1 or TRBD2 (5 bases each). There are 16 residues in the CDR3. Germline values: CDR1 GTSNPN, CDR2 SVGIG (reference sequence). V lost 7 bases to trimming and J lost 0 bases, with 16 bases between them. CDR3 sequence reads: CASSGTDGSGANVLTF. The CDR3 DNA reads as TGTGCCTCCTCCGGGACCGATGGCTCTGGGGCCAACGTCCTGACTTTC.

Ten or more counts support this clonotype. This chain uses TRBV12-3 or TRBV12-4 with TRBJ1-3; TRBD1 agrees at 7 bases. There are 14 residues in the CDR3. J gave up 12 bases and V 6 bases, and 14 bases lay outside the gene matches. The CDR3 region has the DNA TGTGCCAGCAGCCGTCGGACAGGTCCAACGGGCATATATTTT. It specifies CASSRRTGPTGIYF.

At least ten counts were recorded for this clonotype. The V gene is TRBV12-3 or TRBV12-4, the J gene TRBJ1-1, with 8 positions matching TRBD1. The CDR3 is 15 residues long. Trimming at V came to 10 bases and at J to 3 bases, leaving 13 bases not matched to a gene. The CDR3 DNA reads TGTGCCACCACGAGGGGGGCAGGGGGCTACACTGAAGCTTTCTTT. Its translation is CATTRGAGGYTEAFF.

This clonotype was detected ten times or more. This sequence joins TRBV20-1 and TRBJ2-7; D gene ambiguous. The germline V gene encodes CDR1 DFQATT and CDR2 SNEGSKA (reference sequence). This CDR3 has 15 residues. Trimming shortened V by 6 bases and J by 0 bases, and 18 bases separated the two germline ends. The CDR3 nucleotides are TGCAGTGCCCAGCTCGATAGCCCTCTCTCCTACGAGCAGTACTTC. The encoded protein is CSAQLDSPLSYEQYF.

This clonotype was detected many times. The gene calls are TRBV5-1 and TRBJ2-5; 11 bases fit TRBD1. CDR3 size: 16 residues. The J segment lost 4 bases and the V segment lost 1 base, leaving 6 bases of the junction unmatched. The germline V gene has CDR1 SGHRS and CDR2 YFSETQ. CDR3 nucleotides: TGCGCCAGCAGCTTGCAAGGACAGGGGGCTGGAGAGACCCAGTACTTC. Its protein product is CASSLQGQGAGETQYF.

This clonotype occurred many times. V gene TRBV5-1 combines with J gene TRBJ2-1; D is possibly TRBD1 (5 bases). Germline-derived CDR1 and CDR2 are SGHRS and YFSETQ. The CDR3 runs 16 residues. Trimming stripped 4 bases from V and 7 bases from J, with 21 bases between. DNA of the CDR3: TGCGCCAGCAGCCCAGGTGGCAGGGCAGGTAGGAATGAGCAGTTCTTC. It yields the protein CASSPGGRAGRNEQFF.

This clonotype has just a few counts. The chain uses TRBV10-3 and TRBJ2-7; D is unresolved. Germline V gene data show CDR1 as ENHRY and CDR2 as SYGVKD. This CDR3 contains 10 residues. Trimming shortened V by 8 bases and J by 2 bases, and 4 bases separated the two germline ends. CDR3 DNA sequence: TGTGCCATCCCGCCCTACGAGCAGTACTTC. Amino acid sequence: CAIPPYEQYF.

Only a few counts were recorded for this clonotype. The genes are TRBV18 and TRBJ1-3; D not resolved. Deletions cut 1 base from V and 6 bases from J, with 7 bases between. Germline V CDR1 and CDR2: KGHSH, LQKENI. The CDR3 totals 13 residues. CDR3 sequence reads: CASSPREENTIYF. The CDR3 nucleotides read TGTGCCAGCTCACCACGGGAAGAAAACACCATATATTTT.

The CDR3 coding sequence is TGTGCCAGCAGTCTCGACAGGGTGAGCGGGGAGCTGTTTTTT. This encodes CASSLDRVSGELFF. The chain carries TRBV12-3 or TRBV12-4 and TRBJ2-2; TRBD1 matches 7 bases. The CDR3 runs 14 residues. Trimming at V came to 5 bases and at J to 7 bases, leaving 7 bases not matched to a gene.

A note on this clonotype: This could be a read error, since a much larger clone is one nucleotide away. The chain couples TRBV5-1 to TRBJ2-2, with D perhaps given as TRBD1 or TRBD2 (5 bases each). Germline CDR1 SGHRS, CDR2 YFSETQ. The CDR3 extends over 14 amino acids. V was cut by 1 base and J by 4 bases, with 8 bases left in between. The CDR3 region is CASSLPGSTGELFF. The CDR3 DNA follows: TGCGCCAGCAGCTTGCCAGGGAGCACCGGGGAGCTGTTTTTT. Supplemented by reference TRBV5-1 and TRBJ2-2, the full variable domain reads KAGVTQTPRYLIKTRGQQVTLSCSPISGHRSVSWYQQTPGQGLQFLFEYFSETQRNKGNFPGRFSGRQFSNSRSEMNVSTLELGDSALYLCASSLPGSTGELFFGEGSRLTVL.

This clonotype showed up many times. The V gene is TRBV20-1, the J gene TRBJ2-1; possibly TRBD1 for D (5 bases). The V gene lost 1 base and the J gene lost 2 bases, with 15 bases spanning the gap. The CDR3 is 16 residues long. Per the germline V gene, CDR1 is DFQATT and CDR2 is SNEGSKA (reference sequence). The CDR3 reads CSARAPSQGTYNEQFF. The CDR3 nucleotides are TGCAGTGCTAGAGCCCCTTCCCAGGGTACCTACAATGAGCAGTTCTTC.

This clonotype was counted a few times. CDR3: CASSPTGSGETQYF. CDR3 DNA sequence: TGTGCCAGTAGCCCAACGGGTTCGGGAGAGACCCAGTACTTC. This chain joins TRBV19 and TRBJ2-5; D is uncertain. Germline-derived CDR1 and CDR2 are LNHDA and SQIVND (reference sequence). The CDR3 covers 14 residues. The V end lost 6 bases, the J end lost 4 bases, and 15 bases lay between the germline ends. Filled out from reference TRBV19 and TRBJ2-5, the complete variable domain reads DGGITQSPKYLFRKEGQNVTLSCEQNLNHDAMYWYRQDPGQGLRLIYYSQIVNDFQKGDIAEGYSVSREKKESFPLTVTSAQKNPTAFYLCASSPTGSGETQYFGPGTRLLVL.

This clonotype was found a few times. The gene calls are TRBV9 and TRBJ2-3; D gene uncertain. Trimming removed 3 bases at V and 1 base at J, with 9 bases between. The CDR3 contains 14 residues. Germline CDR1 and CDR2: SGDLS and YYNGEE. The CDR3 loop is CASSARRGTDTQYF. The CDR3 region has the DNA TGTGCCAGCAGCGCCCGCCGGGGCACAGATACGCAGTATTTT. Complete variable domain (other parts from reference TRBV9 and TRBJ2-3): DSGVTQTPKHLITATGQRVTLRCSPRSGDLSVYWYQQSLDQGLQFLIQYYNGEERAKGNILERFSAQQFPDLHSELNLSSLELGDSALYFCASSARRGTDTQYFGPGTRLTVL.

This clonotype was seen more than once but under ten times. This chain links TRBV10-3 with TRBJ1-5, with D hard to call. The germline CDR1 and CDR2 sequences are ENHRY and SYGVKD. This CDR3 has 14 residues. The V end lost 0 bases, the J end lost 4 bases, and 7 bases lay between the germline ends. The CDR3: CAISESSENQPQHF. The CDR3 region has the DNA TGTGCCATCAGTGAGTCGTCAGAAAATCAGCCCCAGCATTTT.

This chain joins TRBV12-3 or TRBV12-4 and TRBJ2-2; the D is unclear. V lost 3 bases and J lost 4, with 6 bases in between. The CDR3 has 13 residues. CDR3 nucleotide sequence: TGTGCCAGCAGTTTGGATGGCACCGGGGAGCTGTTTTTT. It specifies CASSLDGTGELFF.

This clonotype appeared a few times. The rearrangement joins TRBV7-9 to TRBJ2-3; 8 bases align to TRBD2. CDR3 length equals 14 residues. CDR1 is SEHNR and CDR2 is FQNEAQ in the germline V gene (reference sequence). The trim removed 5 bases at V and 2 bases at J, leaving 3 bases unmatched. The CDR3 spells CASSNSGATDTQYF. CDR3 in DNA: TGTGCCAGCAGCAATAGCGGGGCCACAGATACGCAGTATTTT.

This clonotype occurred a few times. CDR3 sequence: CAWSLLGTAGAEYAFF. In nucleotides, the CDR3 is TGTGCCTGGAGTCTACTCGGGACGGCAGGGGCTGAATACGCTTTCTTT. The chain recombines TRBV30 with TRBJ1-1, with D perhaps TRBD1 (6 bases). This CDR3 region has 16 residues. V lost 2 bases to trimming and J lost 11 bases, with 27 bases between them. Germline V lookup: CDR1 GTSNPN, CDR2 SVGIG (reference sequence).

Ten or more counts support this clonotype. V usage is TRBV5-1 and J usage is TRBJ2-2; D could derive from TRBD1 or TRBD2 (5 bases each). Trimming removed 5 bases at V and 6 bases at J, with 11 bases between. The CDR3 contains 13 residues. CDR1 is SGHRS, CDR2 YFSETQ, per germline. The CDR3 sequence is CASSPGPPGELFF. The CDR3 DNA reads TGCGCCAGCAGTCCGGGGCCTCCCGGGGAGCTGTTTTTT.

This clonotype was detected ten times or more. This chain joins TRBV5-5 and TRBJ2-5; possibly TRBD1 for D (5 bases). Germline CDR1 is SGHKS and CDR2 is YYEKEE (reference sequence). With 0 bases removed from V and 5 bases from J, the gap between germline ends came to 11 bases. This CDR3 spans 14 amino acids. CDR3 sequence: CASSLDQGWETQYF. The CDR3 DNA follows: TGTGCCAGCAGCTTGGACCAGGGTTGGGAGACCCAGTACTTC.

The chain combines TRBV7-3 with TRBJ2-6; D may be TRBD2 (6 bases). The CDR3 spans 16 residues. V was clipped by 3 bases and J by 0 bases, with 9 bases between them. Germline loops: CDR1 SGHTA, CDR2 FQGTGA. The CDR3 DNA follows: TGTGCCAGCAGCTTGGAGGGGCTCTCTGGGGCCAACGTCCTGACTTTC. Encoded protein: CASSLEGLSGANVLTF.

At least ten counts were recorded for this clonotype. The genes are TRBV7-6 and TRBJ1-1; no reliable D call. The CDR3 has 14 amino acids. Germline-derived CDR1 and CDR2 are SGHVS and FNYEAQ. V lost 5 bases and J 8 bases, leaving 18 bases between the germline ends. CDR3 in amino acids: CASSTLTWPKEAFF. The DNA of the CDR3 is TGTGCCAGCAGCACACTTACATGGCCTAAGGAAGCTTTCTTT.

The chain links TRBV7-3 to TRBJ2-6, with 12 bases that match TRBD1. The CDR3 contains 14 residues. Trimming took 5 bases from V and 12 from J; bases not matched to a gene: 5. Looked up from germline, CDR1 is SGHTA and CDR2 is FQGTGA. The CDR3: CASSPGTGGSVLTF. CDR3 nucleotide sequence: TGTGCCAGCAGCCCCGGGACAGGGGGCTCCGTCCTGACTTTC.

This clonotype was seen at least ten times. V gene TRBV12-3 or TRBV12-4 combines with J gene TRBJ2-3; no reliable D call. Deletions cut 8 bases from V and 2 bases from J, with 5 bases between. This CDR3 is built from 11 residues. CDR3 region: CASGLTDTQYF. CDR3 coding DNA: TGTGCCAGCGGCCTCACAGATACGCAGTATTTT.